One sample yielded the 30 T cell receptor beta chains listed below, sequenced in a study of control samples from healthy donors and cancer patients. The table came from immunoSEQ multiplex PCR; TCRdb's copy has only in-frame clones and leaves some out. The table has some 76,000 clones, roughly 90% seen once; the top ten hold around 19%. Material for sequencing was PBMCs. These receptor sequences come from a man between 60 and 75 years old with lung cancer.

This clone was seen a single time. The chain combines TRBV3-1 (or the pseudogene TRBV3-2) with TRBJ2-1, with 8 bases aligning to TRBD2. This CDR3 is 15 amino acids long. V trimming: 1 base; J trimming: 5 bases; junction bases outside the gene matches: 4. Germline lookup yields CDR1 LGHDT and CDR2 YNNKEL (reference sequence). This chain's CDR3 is CASSQAGLGDNEQFF. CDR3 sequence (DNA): TGTGCCAGCAGCCAAGCGGGACTAGGAGACAATGAGCAGTTCTTC.

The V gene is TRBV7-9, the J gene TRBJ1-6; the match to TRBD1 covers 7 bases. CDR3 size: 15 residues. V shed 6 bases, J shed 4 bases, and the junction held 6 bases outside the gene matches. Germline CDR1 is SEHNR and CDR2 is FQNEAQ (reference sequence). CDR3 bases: TGTGCCAGCAGTTTGGGACAGACTTATAATTCACCCCTCCACTTT. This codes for CASSLGQTYNSPLHF.

Here the CDR3 reads CASTTIATVGSGELFF. CDR3 nucleotides: TGTGCCAGCACCACGATCGCGACAGTGGGGTCCGGGGAGCTGTTTTTT. This sequence joins TRBV6-6 and TRBJ2-2; D possibly corresponds to TRBD1 (5 bases). The germline V gene encodes CDR1 MNHNY and CDR2 SVGAGI (reference sequence). V lost 7 bases to trimming and J lost 6 bases, with 21 bases between them. The CDR3 runs 16 residues.

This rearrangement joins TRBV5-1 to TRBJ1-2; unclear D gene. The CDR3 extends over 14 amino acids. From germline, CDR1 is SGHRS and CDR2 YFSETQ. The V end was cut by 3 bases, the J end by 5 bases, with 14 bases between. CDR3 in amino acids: CASSYGEPEYGYTF. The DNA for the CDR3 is TGCGCCAGCAGCTATGGGGAGCCAGAGTATGGCTACACCTTC.

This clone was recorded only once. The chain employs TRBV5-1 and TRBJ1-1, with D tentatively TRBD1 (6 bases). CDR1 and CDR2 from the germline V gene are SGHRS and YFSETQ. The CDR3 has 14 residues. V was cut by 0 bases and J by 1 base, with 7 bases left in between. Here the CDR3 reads CASSLAGQNTEAFF. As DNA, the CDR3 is TGCGCCAGCAGCTTGGCGGGACAGAACACTGAAGCTTTCTTT.

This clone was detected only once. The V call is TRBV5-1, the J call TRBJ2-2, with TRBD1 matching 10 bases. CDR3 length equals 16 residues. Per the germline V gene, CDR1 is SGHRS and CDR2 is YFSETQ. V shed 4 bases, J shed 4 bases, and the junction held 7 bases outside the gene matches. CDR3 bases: TGCGCCAGCAGCCGGCGACGGACAGGGGGCACCGGGGAGCTGTTTTTT. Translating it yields CASSRRRTGGTGELFF.

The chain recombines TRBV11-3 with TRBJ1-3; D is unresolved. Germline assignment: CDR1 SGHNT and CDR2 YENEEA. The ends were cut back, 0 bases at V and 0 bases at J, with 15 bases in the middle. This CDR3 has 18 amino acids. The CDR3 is CASSLESRSLISGNTIYF. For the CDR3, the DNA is TGTGCCAGCAGCTTAGAATCCAGGTCCCTCATCTCTGGAAACACCATATATTTT. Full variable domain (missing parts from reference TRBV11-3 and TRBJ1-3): EAGVVQSPRYKIIEKKQPVAFWCNPISGHNTLYWYLQNLGQGPELLIRYENEEAVDDSQLPKDRFSAERLKGVDSTLKIQPAELGDSAVYLCASSLESRSLISGNTIYFGEGSWLTVV.

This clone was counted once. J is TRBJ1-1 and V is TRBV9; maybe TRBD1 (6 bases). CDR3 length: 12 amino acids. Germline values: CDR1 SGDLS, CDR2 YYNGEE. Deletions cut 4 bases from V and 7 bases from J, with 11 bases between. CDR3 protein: CASSFRDNEAFF. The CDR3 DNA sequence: TGTGCCAGCAGCTTCCGGGACAATGAAGCTTTCTTT.

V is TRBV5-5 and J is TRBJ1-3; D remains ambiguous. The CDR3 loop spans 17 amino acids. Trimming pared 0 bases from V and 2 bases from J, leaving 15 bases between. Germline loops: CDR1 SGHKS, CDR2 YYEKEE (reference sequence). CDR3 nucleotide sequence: TGTGCCAGCAGCTTGGAACAGCCACCGGGAGCTGGAAACACCATATATTTT. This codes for CASSLEQPPGAGNTIYF. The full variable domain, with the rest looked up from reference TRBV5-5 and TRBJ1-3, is DAGVTQSPTHLIKTRGQQVTLRCSPISGHKSVSWYQQVLGQGPQFIFQYYEKEERGRGNFPDRFSARQFPNYSSELNVNALLLGDSALYLCASSLEQPPGAGNTIYFGEGSWLTVV.

CDR3 in DNA: TGCGCCAGCAGCTCCGAGGGGCTGAACACTGAAGCTTTCTTT. This sequence encodes CASSSEGLNTEAFF. The chain uses TRBV5-1 and TRBJ1-1, with a possible D match to TRBD1 (5 bases). The CDR3 has 14 amino acids. The V gene lost 3 bases and the J gene lost 0 bases, with 9 bases spanning the gap. The V gene's germline CDR1 is SGHRS and CDR2 YFSETQ.

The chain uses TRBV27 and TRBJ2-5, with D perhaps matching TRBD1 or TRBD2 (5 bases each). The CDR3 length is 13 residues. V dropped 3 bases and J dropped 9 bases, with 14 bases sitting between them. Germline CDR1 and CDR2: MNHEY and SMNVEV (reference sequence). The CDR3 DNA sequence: TGTGCCAGCAGTTTCGACAGAGGGCGGTCCCAGTACTTC. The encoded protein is CASSFDRGRSQYF.

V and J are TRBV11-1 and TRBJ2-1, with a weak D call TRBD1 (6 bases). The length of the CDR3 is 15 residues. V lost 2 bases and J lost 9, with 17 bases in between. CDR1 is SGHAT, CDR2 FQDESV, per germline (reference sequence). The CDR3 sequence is CASSLSTWRGGEQFF. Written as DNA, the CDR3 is TGTGCCAGCAGCTTATCCACATGGCGAGGGGGTGAGCAGTTCTTC.

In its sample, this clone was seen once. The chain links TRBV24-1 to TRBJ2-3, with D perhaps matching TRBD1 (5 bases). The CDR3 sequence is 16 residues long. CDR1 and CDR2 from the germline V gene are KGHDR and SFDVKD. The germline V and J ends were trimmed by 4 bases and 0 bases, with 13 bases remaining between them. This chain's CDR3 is CATSESDRRSTDTQYF. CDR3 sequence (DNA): TGTGCCACCAGTGAAAGCGACAGACGTAGCACAGATACGCAGTATTTT.

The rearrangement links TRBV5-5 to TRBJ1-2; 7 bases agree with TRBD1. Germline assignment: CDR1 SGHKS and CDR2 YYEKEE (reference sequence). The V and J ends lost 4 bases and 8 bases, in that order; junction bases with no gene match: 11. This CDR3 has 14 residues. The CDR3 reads CASSPTGSTYGYTF. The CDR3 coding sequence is TGTGCCAGCAGCCCGACAGGGAGTACGTACGGCTACACCTTC.

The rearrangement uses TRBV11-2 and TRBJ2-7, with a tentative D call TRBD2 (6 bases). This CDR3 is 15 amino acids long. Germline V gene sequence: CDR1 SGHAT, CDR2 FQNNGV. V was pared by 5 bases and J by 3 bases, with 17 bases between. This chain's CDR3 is CASSLPGLGLYEQYF. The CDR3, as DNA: TGTGCCAGCAGCCTACCGGGACTGGGTCTCTACGAGCAGTACTTC.

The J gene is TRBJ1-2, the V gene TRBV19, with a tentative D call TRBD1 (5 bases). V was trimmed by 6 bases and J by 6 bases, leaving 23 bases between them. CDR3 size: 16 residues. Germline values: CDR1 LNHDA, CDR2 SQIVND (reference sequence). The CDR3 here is CASSTQRGRGDNGYTF. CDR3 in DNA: TGTGCCAGTAGCACGCAAAGGGGCCGGGGAGATAATGGCTACACCTTC.

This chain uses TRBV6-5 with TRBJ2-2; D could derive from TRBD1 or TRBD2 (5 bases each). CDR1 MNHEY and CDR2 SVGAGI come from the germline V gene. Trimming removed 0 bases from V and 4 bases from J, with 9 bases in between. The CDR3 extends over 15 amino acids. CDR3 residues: CASSYSPGSTGELFF. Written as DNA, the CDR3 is TGTGCCAGCAGTTACTCGCCAGGGAGCACCGGGGAGCTGTTTTTT.

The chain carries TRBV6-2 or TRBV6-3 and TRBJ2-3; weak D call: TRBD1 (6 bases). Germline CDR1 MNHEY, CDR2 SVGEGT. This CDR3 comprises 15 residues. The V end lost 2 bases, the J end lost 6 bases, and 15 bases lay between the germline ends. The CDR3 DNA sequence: TGTGCCAGCAGTTACCCCTCCAGGGGAGTGGATACGCAGTATTTT. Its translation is CASSYPSRGVDTQYF.

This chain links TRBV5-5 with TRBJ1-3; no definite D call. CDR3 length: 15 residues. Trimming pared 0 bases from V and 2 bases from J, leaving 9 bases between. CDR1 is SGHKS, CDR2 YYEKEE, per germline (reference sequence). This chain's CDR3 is CASSLGRAPGNTIYF. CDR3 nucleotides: TGTGCCAGCAGCTTGGGACGAGCGCCTGGAAACACCATATATTTT.

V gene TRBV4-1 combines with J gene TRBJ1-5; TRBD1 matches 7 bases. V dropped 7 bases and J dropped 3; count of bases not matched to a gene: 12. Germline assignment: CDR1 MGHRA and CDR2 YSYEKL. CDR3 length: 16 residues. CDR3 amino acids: CASNSRIGGVNQPQHF. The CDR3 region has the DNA TGCGCCAGCAACTCTCGAATAGGGGGCGTCAATCAGCCCCAGCATTTT.

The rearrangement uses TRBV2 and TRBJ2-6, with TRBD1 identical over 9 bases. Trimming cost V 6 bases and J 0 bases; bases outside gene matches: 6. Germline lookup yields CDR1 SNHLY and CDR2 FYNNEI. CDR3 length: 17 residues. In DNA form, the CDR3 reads TGTGCCAGCAGCCGGGACAGGGCTTCCTCTGGGGCCAACGTCCTGACTTTC. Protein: CASSRDRASSGANVLTF.

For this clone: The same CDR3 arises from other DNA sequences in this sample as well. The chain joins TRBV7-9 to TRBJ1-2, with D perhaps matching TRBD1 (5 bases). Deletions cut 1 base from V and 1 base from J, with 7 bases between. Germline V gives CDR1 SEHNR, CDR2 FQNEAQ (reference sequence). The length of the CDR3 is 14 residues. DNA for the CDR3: TGTGCCAGCAGCTTAGAACAGGTTAACTATGGCTACACCTTC. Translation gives CASSLEQVNYGYTF.

CDR3 loop: CASSLGSASSYNEQFF. The CDR3 nucleotides are TGCGCCAGCAGCTTGGGGTCAGCGAGCTCCTACAATGAGCAGTTCTTC. The J gene is TRBJ2-1, the V gene TRBV5-1, with D unclear. Germline V lookup: CDR1 SGHRS, CDR2 YFSETQ. The CDR3 has 16 amino acids. The germline V and J ends were trimmed by 0 bases and 0 bases, with 10 bases remaining between them.

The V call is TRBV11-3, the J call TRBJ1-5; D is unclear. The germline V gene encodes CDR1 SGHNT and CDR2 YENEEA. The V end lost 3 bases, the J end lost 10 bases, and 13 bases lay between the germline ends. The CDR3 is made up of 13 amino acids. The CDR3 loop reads CASSFYGFFPQHF. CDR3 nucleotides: TGTGCCAGCAGCTTTTATGGTTTTTTTCCCCAGCATTTT.

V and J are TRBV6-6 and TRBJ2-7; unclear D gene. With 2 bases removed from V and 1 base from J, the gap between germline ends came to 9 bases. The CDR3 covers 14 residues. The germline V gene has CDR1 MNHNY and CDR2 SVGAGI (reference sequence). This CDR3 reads CASSYDWGSYEQYF. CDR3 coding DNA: TGTGCCAGCAGTTACGACTGGGGATCCTACGAGCAGTACTTC.

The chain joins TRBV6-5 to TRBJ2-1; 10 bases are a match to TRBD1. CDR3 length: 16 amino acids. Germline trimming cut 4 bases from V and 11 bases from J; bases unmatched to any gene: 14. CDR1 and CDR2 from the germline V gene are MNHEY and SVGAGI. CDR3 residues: CASSFTGTGVLVQQFF. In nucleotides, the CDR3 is TGTGCCAGCAGTTTTACCGGGACAGGGGTCCTGGTTCAGCAGTTCTTC.

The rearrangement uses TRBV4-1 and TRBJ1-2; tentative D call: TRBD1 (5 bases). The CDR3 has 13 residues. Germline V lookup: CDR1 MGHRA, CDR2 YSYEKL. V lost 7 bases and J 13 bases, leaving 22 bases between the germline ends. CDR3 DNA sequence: TGCGCCAGCACGAAAGGAACAGGTCCTCCTACCACCTTC. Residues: CASTKGTGPPTTF.

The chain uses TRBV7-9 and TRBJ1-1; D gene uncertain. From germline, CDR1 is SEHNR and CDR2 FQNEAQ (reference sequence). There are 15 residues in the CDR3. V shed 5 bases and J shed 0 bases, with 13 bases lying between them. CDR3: CASSQRGELNTEAFF. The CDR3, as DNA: TGTGCCAGCAGCCAGCGAGGAGAGCTGAACACTGAAGCTTTCTTT.

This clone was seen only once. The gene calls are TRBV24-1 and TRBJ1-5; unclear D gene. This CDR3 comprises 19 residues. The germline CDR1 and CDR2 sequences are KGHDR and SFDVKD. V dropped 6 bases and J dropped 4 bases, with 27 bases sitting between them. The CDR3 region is CATSRPSRVASWRNQPQHF. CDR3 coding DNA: TGTGCCACCAGTCGCCCCTCAAGGGTTGCGAGTTGGCGGAATCAGCCCCAGCATTTT.

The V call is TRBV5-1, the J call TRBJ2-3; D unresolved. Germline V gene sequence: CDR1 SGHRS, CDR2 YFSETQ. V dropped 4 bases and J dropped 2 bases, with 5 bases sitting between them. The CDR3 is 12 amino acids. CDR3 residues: CASSVTTDTQYF. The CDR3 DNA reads TGCGCCAGCAGCGTTACCACAGATACGCAGTATTTT.